These 3 T cell receptor beta chains were all obtained from the same sample, sequenced in a study of CD8 T cells in ankylosing spondylitis. Findings and caveats of the study: It appeared that ankylosing spondylitis blood was characterized by a TCR beta motif of several highly homologous variants.

Antigens for these TCRs are unknown. Each CDR3 protein is one row after TCRdb ran MiXCR on the 5' RACE reads. The data hold hundreds of thousands of distinct CDR3 sequences, with about 12% observed a single time. The sequenced sample was blood, either unsorted or a sorted T cell fraction (not recorded which). These receptors came from a male donor with ankylosing spondylitis.

This clonotype was counted ten times or more. CDR3 DNA sequence: TGTGCCAGCAGTGGGAAGTTGACAGATACGCAGTATTTT. This codes for CASSGKLTDTQYF. V gene TRBV28 combines with J gene TRBJ2-3, with D unclear. The CDR3 runs 13 residues. Germline-derived CDR1 and CDR2 are MDHEN and SYDVKM. V was shortened by 5 bases and J by 3 bases, with 9 bases between the two germline ends.

The chain recombines TRBV7-2 with TRBJ1-5; no reliable D call. Trimming took 2 bases from V and 3 from J, leaving 14 bases between them. This CDR3 has 16 residues. Germline V gives CDR1 SGHTA, CDR2 FQGNSA. DNA for the CDR3: TGTGCCAGCAGCTTAAGTTGGACGGGATTCAATCAGCCCCAGCATTTT. Amino acids: CASSLSWTGFNQPQHF.

This clonotype was counted between two and nine times. The rearrangement joins TRBV4-3 to TRBJ2-7; tentative D call: TRBD1 (5 bases). Germline CDR1 reads LGHNA; CDR2 reads YSLEER. The CDR3 length is 15 residues. V was shortened by 5 bases and J by 6 bases, with 20 bases between the two germline ends. This chain's CDR3 is CASSNGARLLGEQYF. The CDR3 nucleotides read TGCGCCAGCAGCAATGGGGCCAGACTCCTTGGCGAGCAGTACTTC.